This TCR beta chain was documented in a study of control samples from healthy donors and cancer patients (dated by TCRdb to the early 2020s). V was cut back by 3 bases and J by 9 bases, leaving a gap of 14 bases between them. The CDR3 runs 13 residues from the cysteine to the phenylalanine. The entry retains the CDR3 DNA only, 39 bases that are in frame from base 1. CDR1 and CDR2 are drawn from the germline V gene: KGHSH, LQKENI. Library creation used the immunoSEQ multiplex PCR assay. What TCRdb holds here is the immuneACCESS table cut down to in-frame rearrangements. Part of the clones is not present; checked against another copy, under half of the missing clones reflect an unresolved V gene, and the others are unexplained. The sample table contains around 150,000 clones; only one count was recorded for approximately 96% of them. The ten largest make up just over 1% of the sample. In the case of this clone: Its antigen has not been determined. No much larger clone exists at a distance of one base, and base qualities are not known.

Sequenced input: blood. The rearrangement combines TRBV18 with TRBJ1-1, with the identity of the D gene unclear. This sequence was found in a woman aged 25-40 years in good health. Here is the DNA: TGTGCCAGCTCACCCCAGACCGGGTACCAAGCTTTCTTT. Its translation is CASSPQTGYQAFF.